This TCR beta chain was captured by sequencing in a study of T cell responses to AZD1222 COVID-19 vaccine. Generated by immunoSEQ multiplex PCR, the TCRdb table keeps only in-frame clones and is missing some. The sample records about 93,000 clones, nearly 90% being singletons. This CDR3 spans 16 amino acids. V lost 3 bases and J 2 bases, leaving 14 bases between the germline ends. Germline CDR1 SGHAT, CDR2 FQNNGV. The study's findings and limits: The donors showed a predominance of white British ancestry and of females, with possible underestimation of clonal diversity. Every sample of the repertoires postdated the peak T cell response. The study found Spike-specific TCR breadth and depth rose after two AZD1222 doses. Reportedly, nearly half of unique spike TCRs recognized epitopes outside B.1.351/B.1.1.7 mutations.

This clone was seen once. Its specificity is unknown. This TCR was recovered from an adult in good health. Source: peripheral blood, taken on day 0 of MenACWY control vaccination. The chain recombines TRBV11-2 with TRBJ1-3, with D uncertain. CDR3 residues: CASSLNQPGTGNTIYF. The CDR3 region has the DNA TGTGCCAGCAGCTTGAATCAGCCGGGAACTGGAAACACCATATATTTT. The full variable domain, its missing parts supplied by reference TRBV11-2 and TRBJ1-3, is EAGVAQSPRYKIIEKRQSVAFWCNPISGHATLYWYQQILGQGPKLLIQFQNNGVVDDSQLPKDRFSAERLKGVDSTLKIQPAKLEDSAVYLCASSLNQPGTGNTIYFGEGSWLTVV.